This T cell receptor beta chain was documented in a study of post-analysis software for immune sequencing data. Study-wide results and caveats: Controls showed significantly higher normalized Chao1 diversity than did multiple sclerosis patients. Patients had higher frequencies than controls of roughly five TRBV segments, including TRBV5-6, TRBV5-1 and TRBV20-1.

Incorporated into the TCR beta cDNA libraries were unique molecular identifiers, which served to reduce PCR and sequencing biases. T cells numbering roughly 0.95 to 10 million yielded roughly 0.5 million cDNA molecules. TCRdb independently ran MiXCR on the PCR reads; one entry per CDR3 protein. This table holds some 690,000 distinct CDR3 sequences, approximately 59% found once. This clonotype showed up just a few times. The target antigen is unknown. Trimming at V came to 3 bases and at J to 0 bases, leaving 13 bases not matched to a gene. The CDR3 totals 20 residues. CDR1 and CDR2 from the germline V gene are MGHDK and SYGVNS.

What was sequenced was blood. This sequence was found in a girl aged 2 to 9 with multiple sclerosis. The V call is TRBV25-1, the J call TRBJ2-3; 12 bases are a match to TRBD2. The DNA for the CDR3 is TGTGCCAGCAGTGATTTGACTAGCGGGGGTTACTACTCTAGCACAGATACGCAGTATTTT. Amino acids: CASSDLTSGGYYSSTDTQYF.